The T cell receptor beta chain described here comes from a study of yellow fever vaccine responses in identical twins. A remark on this clonotype: Antigen specificity is unknown.

One entry per CDR3 protein, called by TCRdb with MiXCR from the RT-PCR reads. This table holds more than 15,000 distinct CDR3 sequences, roughly 70% found once. Whole-study results and caveats: Twins showed a vaccine T cell response that reportedly seemed partly convergent, partly personalized.

After removal of 5 bases from V and 2 bases from J, the junction contained 4 bases not matched to a gene. This CDR3 spans 15 amino acids. Per germline, CDR1 MDHEN and CDR2 SYDVKM. V usage is TRBV28 and J usage is TRBJ2-2; TRBD2 matches at 8 bases. The sequence was obtained from a woman aged 18-35 years who received the yellow fever vaccine. The source material was T cells from blood (PBMCs), unsorted or a sorted subset (not recorded which), sampled before or after yellow fever vaccination (not recorded which). CDR3 nucleotides: TGTGCCAGCAGTACAAGCGGGAGAAACACCGGGGAGCTGTTTTTT. This sequence encodes CASSTSGRNTGELFF.